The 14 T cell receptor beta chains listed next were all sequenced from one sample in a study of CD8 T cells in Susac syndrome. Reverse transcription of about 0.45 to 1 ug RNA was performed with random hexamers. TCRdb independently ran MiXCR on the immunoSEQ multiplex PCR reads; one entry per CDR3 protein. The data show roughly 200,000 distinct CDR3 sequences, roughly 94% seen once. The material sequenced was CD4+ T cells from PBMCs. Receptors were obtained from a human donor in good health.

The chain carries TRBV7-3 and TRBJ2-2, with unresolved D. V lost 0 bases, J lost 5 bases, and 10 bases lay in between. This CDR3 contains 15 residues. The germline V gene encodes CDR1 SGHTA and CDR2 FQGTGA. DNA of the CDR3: TGTGCCAGCAGCTTAACCGGGTCTGGGACCGGGGAGCTGTTTTTT. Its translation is CASSLTGSGTGELFF.

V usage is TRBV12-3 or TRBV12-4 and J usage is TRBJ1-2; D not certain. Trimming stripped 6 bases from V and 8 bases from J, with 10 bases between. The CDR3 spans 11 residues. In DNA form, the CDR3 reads TGTGCCAGCAGCCGAGGGTTCGGCTACACCTTC. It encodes CASSRGFGYTF.

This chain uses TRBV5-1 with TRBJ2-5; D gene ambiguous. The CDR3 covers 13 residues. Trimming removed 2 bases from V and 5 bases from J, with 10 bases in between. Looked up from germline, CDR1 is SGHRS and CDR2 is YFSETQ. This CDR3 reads CASSLLSGETQYF. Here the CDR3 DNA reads TGCGCCAGCAGCTTACTAAGTGGCGAGACCCAGTACTTC. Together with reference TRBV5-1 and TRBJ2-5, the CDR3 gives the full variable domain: KAGVTQTPRYLIKTRGQQVTLSCSPISGHRSVSWYQQTPGQGLQFLFEYFSETQRNKGNFPGRFSGRQFSNSRSEMNVSTLELGDSALYLCASSLLSGETQYFGPGTRLLVL.

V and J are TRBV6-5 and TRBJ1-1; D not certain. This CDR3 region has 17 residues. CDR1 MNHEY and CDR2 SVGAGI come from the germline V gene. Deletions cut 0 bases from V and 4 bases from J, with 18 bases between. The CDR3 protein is CASSYSIPSVSSTEAFF. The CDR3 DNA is TGTGCCAGCAGTTACTCGATTCCCTCCGTCTCGAGCACTGAAGCTTTCTTT.

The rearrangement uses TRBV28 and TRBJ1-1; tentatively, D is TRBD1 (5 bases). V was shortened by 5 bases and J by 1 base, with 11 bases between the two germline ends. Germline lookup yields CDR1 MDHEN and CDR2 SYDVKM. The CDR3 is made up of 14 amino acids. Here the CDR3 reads CASSPDQGNTEAFF. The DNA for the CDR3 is TGTGCCAGCAGTCCCGATCAGGGGAACACTGAAGCTTTCTTT.

CDR3 DNA: TGTGCCAGCGGGCGGGAGAGTCGAGAGACCCAGTACTTC. It codes for CASGRESRETQYF. The V call is TRBV6-1, the J call TRBJ2-5; 7 nucleotides line up with TRBD2. Looked up from germline, CDR1 is MNHNS and CDR2 is SASEGT. There are 13 residues in the CDR3. V trimming: 8 bases; J trimming: 4 bases; junction bases outside the gene matches: 7.

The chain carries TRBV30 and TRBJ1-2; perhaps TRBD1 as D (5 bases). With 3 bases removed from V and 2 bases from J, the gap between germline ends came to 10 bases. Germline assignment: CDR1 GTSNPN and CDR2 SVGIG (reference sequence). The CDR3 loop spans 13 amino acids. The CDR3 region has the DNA TGTGCCTGGAGGGGACGGAGAAACTATGGCTACACCTTC. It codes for CAWRGRRNYGYTF.

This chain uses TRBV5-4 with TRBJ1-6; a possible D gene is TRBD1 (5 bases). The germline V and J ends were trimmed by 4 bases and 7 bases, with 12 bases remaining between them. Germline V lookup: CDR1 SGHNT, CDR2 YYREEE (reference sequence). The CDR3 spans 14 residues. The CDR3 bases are TGTGCCAGCAGCGCAAACTGGGGGAATTCACCCCTCCACTTT. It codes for CASSANWGNSPLHF.

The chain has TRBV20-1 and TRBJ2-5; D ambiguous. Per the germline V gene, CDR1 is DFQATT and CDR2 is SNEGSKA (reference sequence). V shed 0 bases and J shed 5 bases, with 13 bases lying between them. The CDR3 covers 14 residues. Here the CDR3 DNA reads TGCAGTGCTAGAGATCCGCGGAGCCGCGAGACCCAGTACTTC. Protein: CSARDPRSRETQYF.

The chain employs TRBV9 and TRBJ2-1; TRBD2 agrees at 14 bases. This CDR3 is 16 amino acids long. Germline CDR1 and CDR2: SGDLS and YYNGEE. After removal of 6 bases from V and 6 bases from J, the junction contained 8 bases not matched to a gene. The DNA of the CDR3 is TGTGCCAGCACCCCCCCGGGACTAGCGGGAGCCAATGAGCAGTTCTTC. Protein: CASTPPGLAGANEQFF.

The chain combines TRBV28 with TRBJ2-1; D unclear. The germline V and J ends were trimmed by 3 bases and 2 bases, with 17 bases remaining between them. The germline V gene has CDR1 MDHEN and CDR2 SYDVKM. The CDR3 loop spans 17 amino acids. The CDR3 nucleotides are TGTGCCAGCAGTTTCGTGCTGTTTAGCCGTGCCTACAATGAGCAGTTCTTC. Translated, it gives CASSFVLFSRAYNEQFF.

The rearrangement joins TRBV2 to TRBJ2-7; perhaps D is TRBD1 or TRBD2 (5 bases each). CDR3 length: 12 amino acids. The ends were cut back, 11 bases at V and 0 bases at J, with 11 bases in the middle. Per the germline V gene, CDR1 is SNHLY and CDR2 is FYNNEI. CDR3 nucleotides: TGTGCCGGGGGAACAGTCTCCTACGAGCAGTACTTC. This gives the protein CAGGTVSYEQYF.

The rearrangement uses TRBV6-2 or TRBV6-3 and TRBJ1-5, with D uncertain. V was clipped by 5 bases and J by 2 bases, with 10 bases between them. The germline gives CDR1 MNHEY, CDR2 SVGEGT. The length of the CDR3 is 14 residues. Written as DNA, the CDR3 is TGTGCCAGCAGTCGGTCTGTTCGCAATCAGCCCCAGCATTTT. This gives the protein CASSRSVRNQPQHF.

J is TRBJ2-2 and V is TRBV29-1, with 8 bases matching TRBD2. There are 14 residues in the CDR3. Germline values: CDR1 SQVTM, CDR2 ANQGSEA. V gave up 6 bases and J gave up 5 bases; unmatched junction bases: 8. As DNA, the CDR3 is TGCAGCGTGCCCGGGACTAGAAGTACCGGGGAGCTGTTTTTT. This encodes CSVPGTRSTGELFF.